This TCR beta chain was recorded in a study of blood T cell repertoires in COVID-19. Participant-reported clinical history was the basis for cohort assignment. The germline gives CDR1 MNHEY, CDR2 SVGAGI. The CDR3 spans 15 residues. V trimming: 2 bases; J trimming: 5 bases; junction bases outside the gene matches: 8. Using immunoSEQ multiplex PCR, the repertoire was profiled, and TCRdb retains in-frame clones only, with some absent. Of around 200,000 clones listed, approximately 89% were seen once; the top ten hold under 3%. This TCR came from a woman in her forties with acute COVID-19. Sequencing was carried out using PBMCs or T cells enriched from blood (not recorded which). This chain links TRBV6-5 with TRBJ1-2; TRBD1 matches 7 bases. The CDR3 region is CASSYQGRGIYGYTF. CDR3 sequence (DNA): TGTGCCAGCAGTTACCAGGGCAGGGGGATATATGGCTACACCTTC.